This T cell receptor (beta chain) was observed in a study of CD8 T cells in Susac syndrome. RNA totalling 0.5 to 1 ug underwent reverse transcription with random hexamers. TCRdb fed the immunoSEQ multiplex PCR reads into MiXCR, producing one record per CDR3 protein. The profile shows about 300,000 distinct CDR3 sequences, 70% to 90% of them singletons. FACS enriched CD8+ TEMRA cells, while bulk CD8+ and CD4+ were negatively isolated. CDR1 SGDLS and CDR2 YYNGEE come from the germline V gene. V lost 1 base and J 6 bases, leaving 10 bases between the germline ends. This CDR3 region has 14 residues. The V call is TRBV9, the J call TRBJ1-4; D perhaps matches TRBD1 (5 bases). This TCR derives from a human donor with multiple sclerosis. Sequenced material: CD8+ T cells from PBMCs. The DNA for the CDR3 is TGTGCCAGCAGCGTAAGGGGTCAGGATGAAAAACTGTTTTTT. Amino acid sequence: CASSVRGQDEKLFF.